The next 11 T cell receptor beta chains were all read from a single sample in a study of blood T cell repertoires in COVID-19. The method was immunoSEQ multiplex PCR; TCRdb's version includes in-frame clones alone and lacks a portion of them. Here the sample spans approximately 20,000 clones, around 83% being singletons. The source material was peripheral blood. Receptors were obtained from a man between 65 and 80 years old with acute or convalescent COVID-19.

The CDR3 spells CASSPHSGGLYNEQFF. The CDR3 coding sequence is TGTGCCAGCAGCCCTCATAGCGGGGGACTTTACAATGAGCAGTTCTTC. The chain recombines TRBV6-2 or TRBV6-3 with TRBJ2-1; 9 nucleotides match TRBD2. Germline V gives CDR1 MNHEY, CDR2 SVGEGT. With V trimmed by 6 bases and J by 4 bases, 10 bases remained unmatched. This CDR3 comprises 16 residues.

V gene TRBV11-2 combines with J gene TRBJ2-7; 8 bases match TRBD1. The junction had 10 bases not matched to a gene; V was cut back by 1 base and J by 2 bases. This CDR3 comprises 17 residues. CDR1 and CDR2 (germline): SGHAT, FQNNGV. In DNA, the CDR3 is TGTGCCAGCAGCTTAGCCAACCCCATGGACAGGGCCTACGAGCAGTACTTC. Translation gives CASSLANPMDRAYEQYF.

The rearrangement uses TRBV5-4 and TRBJ2-7, with 8 bases aligning to TRBD1. This CDR3 has 14 residues. Germline CDR1 SGHNT, CDR2 YYREEE (reference sequence). With 5 bases clipped from V and 2 bases from J, the junction kept 6 bases outside the gene matches. CDR3 sequence: CASRQQGAPYEQYF. The CDR3 DNA sequence: TGTGCCAGCAGACAGCAGGGGGCACCCTACGAGCAGTACTTC.

The CDR3 protein is CASSFAGGTGELFF. The CDR3 nucleotides read TGTGCCAGCAGCTTCGCGGGAGGAACCGGGGAGCTGTTTTTT. The chain uses TRBV11-2 and TRBJ2-2; 8 positions agree with TRBD2. Trimming took 3 bases from V and 5 from J; bases not matched to a gene: 2. The CDR3 runs to 14 residues. Germline V gene data show CDR1 as SGHAT and CDR2 as FQNNGV. Supplemented by reference TRBV11-2 and TRBJ2-2, the full variable domain reads EAGVAQSPRYKIIEKRQSVAFWCNPISGHATLYWYQQILGQGPKLLIQFQNNGVVDDSQLPKDRFSAERLKGVDSTLKIQPAKLEDSAVYLCASSFAGGTGELFFGEGSRLTVL.

This chain uses TRBV19 with TRBJ1-3; no clear D gene. This CDR3 has 15 residues. CDR1 and CDR2 from the germline V gene are LNHDA and SQIVND (reference sequence). Trimming left V 6 bases short and J 0 bases short, with 12 bases between. CDR3 loop: CASSGGGTSGNTIYF. The CDR3 coding sequence is TGTGCCAGTAGCGGAGGCGGAACCTCTGGAAACACCATATATTTT.

The gene calls are TRBV3-1 (or the pseudogene TRBV3-2) and TRBJ2-2; 12 nucleotides align to TRBD2. The ends lost 4 bases at V and 2 bases at J; junction bases unmatched: 5. In germline, CDR1 is LGHDT, CDR2 YNNKEL (reference sequence). There are 17 residues in the CDR3. CDR3 DNA: TGTGCCAGCAGCCGCCCTAGCGGGAGGGCCAACACCGGGGAGCTGTTTTTT. Its protein is CASSRPSGRANTGELFF.

J is TRBJ1-2 and V is TRBV4-2; TRBD1 is a possible D gene (6 bases). Trimming took 3 bases from V and 10 from J, leaving 21 bases between them. The CDR3 length is 15 residues. The germline V gene encodes CDR1 LGHNA and CDR2 YNFKEQ. Written as DNA, the CDR3 is TGTGCCAGCAGCCAGGGAAGGACAGAAACTATGGACTACACCTTC. It yields the protein CASSQGRTETMDYTF.

The chain recombines TRBV18 with TRBJ1-6; 9 nucleotides agree with TRBD1. Unmatched junction bases numbered 8, after V lost 4 bases and J lost 10 bases. The CDR3 totals 15 residues. Germline V gene lookup returns CDR1 KGHSH and CDR2 LQKENI. The CDR3 DNA sequence: TGTGCCAGCTCACTCCGGGACAGGGCCGGCTCACCCCTCCACTTT. It specifies CASSLRDRAGSPLHF. Full variable domain (remainder filled in from reference TRBV18 and TRBJ1-6): NAGVMQNPRHLVRRRGQEARLRCSPMKGHSHVYWYRQLPEEGLKFMVYLQKENIIDESGMPKERFSAEFPKEGPSILRIQQVVRGDSAAYFCASSLRDRAGSPLHFGNGTRLTVT.

The rearrangement uses TRBV1 and TRBJ2-5; the D call TRBD2 from the table was never checked on the DNA. TRBV1 is reported as a pseudogene. The CDR3 spans 18 residues. The CDR3 spells CTSSQSGTSGGWGETQYF. The CDR3 nucleotides read TGCACCAGCAGCCAATCCGGGACTAGCGGGGGATGGGGAGAGACCCAGTACTTC.

This rearrangement joins TRBV2 to TRBJ2-3; TRBD1 aligns across 9 bases. Germline V lookup: CDR1 SNHLY, CDR2 FYNNEI. This CDR3 spans 15 amino acids. Trimming took 6 bases from V and 4 from J; bases not matched to a gene: 8. Written as DNA, the CDR3 is TGTGCCAGCAGGTTGGACAGGGGAGGTCCAGATACGCAGTATTTT. This encodes CASRLDRGGPDTQYF. Combining the CDR3 with reference TRBV2 and TRBJ2-3 gives the whole variable domain EPEVTQTPSHQVTQMGQEVILRCVPISNHLYFYWYRQILGQKVEFLVSFYNNEISEKSEIFDDQFSVERPDGSNFTLKIRSTKLEDSAMYFCASRLDRGGPDTQYFGPGTRLTVL.

The chain uses TRBV24-1 and TRBJ1-5; a weak D match, TRBD1 (5 bases). This CDR3 is 11 amino acids long. V was shortened by 9 bases and J by 5 bases, with 7 bases between the two germline ends. From germline, CDR1 is KGHDR and CDR2 SFDVKD. CDR3 region: CATGAYQPQHF. In DNA form, the CDR3 reads TGTGCCACCGGGGCTTATCAGCCCCAGCATTTT.